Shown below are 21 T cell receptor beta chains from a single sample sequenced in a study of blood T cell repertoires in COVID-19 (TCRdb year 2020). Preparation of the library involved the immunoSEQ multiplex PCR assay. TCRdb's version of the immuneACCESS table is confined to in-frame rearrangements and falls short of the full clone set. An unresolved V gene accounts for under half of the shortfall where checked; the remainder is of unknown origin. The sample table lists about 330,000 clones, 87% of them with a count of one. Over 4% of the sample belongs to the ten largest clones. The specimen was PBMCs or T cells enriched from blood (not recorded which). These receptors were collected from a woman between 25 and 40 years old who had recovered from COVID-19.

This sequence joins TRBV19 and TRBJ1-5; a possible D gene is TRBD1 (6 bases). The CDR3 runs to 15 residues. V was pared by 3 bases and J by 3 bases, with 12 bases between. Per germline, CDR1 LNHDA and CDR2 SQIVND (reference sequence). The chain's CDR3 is CASSMHGQNNQPQHF. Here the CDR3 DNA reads TGTGCCAGTAGTATGCATGGACAGAACAATCAGCCCCAGCATTTT.

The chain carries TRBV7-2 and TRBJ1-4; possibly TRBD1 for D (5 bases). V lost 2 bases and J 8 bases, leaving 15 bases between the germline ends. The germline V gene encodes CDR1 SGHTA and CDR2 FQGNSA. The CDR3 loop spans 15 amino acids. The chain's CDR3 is CASSLLAGMSEKLFF. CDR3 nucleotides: TGTGCCAGCAGCTTACTGGCAGGGATGAGCGAAAAACTGTTTTTT.

The CDR3 loop is CASSTLRGEGGGYEQYF. The CDR3 DNA reads as TGCGCCAGCAGCACCCTCAGAGGGGAGGGAGGTGGATACGAGCAGTACTTC. The genes are TRBV5-1 and TRBJ2-7, with 7 bases lining up with TRBD2. Germline V gives CDR1 SGHRS, CDR2 YFSETQ. V shed 4 bases, J shed 4 bases, and the junction held 17 bases outside the gene matches. The CDR3 has 17 amino acids.

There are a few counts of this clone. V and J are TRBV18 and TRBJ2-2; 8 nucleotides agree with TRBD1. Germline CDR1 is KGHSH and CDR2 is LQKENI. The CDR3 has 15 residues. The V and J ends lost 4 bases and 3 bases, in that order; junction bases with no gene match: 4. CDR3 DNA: TGTGCCAGCTCACGAGGACAGGGTGACACCGGGGAGCTGTTTTTT. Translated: CASSRGQGDTGELFF.

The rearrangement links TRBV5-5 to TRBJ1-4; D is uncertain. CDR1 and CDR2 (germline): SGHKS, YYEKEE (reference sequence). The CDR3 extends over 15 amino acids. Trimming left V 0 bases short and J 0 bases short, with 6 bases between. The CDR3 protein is CASSLDPATNEKLFF. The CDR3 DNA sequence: TGTGCCAGCAGCTTGGATCCCGCAACTAATGAAAAACTGTTTTTT.

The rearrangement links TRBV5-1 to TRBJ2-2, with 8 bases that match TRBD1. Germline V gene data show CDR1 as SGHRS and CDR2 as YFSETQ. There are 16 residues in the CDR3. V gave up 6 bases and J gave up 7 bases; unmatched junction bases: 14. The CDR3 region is CASKSGPQGGGGELFF. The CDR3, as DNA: TGCGCCAGCAAGTCGGGGCCACAGGGGGGCGGCGGGGAGCTGTTTTTT. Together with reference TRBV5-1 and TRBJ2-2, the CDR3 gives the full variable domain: KAGVTQTPRYLIKTRGQQVTLSCSPISGHRSVSWYQQTPGQGLQFLFEYFSETQRNKGNFPGRFSGRQFSNSRSEMNVSTLELGDSALYLCASKSGPQGGGGELFFGEGSRLTVL.

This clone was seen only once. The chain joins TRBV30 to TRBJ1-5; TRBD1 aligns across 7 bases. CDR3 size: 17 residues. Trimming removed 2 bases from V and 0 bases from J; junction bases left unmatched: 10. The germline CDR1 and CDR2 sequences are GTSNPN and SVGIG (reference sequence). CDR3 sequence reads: CAWSRPGGRNSNQPQHF. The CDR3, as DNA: TGTGCCTGGAGTCGGCCAGGGGGAAGAAATAGCAATCAGCCCCAGCATTTT.

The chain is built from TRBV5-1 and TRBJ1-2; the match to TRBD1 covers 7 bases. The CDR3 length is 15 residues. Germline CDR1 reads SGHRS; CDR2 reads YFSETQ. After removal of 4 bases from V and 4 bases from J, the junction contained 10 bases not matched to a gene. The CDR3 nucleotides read TGCGCCAGCAGCCCTCGACAGGGACAATCCTATGGCTACACCTTC. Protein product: CASSPRQGQSYGYTF.

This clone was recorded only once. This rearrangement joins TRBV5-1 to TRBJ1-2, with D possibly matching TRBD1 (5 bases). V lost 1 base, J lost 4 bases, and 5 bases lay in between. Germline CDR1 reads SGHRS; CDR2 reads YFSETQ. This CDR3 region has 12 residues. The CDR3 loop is CASSLTGYGYTF. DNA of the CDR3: TGCGCCAGCAGCTTGACAGGCTATGGCTACACCTTC.

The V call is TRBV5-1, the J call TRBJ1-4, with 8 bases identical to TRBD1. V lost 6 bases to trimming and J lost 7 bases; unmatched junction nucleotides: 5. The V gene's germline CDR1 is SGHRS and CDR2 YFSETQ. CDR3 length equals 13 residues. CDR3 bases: TGCGCCAGCAAACAGGGGGAGGGTGAAAAACTGTTTTTT. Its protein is CASKQGEGEKLFF.

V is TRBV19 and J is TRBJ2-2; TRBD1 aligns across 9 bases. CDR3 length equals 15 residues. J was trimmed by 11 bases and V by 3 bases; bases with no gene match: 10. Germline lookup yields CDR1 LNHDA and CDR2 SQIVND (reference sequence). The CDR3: CASSISGQGRGELFF. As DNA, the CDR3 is TGTGCCAGTAGTATCTCGGGACAGGGACGGGGAGAGCTGTTTTTT.

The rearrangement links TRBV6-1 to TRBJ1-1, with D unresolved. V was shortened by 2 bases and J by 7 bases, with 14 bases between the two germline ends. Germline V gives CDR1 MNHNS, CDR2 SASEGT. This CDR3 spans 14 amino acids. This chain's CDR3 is CASSEPPEGGEAFF. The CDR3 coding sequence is TGTGCCAGCAGTGAACCCCCTGAGGGCGGTGAAGCTTTCTTT.

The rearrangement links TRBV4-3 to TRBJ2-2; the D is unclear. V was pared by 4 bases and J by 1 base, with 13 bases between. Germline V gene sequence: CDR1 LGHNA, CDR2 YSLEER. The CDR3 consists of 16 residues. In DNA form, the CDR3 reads TGCGCCAGCAGCCCCTGGGCGACATTGAACACCGGGGAGCTGTTTTTT. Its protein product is CASSPWATLNTGELFF.

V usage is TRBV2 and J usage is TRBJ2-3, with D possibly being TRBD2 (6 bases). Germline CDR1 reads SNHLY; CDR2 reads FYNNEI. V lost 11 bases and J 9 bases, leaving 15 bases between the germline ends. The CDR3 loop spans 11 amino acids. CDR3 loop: CAWRDGDTQYF. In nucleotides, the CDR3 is TGTGCCTGGCGGGACGGGGACACGCAGTATTTT.

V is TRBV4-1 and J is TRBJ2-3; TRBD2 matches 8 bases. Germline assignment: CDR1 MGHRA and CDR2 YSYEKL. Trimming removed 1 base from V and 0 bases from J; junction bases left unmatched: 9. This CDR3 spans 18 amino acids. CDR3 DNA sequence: TGCGCCAGCAGCCAAGGGTATCCCGGGGGGGGGAGCACAGATACGCAGTATTTT. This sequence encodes CASSQGYPGGGSTDTQYF.

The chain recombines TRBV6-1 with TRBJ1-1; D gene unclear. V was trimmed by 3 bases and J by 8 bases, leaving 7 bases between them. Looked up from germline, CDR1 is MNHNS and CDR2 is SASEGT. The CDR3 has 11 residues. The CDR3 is CASSDSVEAFF. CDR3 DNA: TGTGCCAGCAGTGATAGCGTCGAAGCTTTCTTT.

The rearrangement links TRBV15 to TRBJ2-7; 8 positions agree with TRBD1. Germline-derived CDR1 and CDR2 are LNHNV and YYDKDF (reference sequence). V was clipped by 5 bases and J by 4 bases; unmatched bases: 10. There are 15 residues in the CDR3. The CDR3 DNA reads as TGTGCCACCAGCGCCCGGACAGGGTTGGGGTACGAGCAGTACTTC. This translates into CATSARTGLGYEQYF.

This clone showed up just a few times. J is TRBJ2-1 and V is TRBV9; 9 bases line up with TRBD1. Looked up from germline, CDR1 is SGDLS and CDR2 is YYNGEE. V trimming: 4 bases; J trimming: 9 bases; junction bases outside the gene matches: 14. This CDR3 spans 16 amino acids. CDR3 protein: CASSSGGDRVIAEQFF. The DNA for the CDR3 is TGTGCCAGCAGCTCAGGAGGGGACAGGGTCATAGCTGAGCAGTTCTTC.

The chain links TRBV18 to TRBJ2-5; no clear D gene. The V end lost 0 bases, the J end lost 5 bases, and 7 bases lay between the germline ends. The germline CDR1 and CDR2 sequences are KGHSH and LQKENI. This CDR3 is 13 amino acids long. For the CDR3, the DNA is TGTGCCAGCTCACCACCTTCAGCGGAGACCCAGTACTTC. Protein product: CASSPPSAETQYF.

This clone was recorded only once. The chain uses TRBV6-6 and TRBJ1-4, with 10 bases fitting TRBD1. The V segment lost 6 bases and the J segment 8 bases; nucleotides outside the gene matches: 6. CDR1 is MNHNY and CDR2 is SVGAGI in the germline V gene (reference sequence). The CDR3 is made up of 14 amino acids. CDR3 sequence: CASSSPTGGEKLFF. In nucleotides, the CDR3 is TGTGCCAGCAGCTCCCCGACAGGGGGCGAAAAACTGTTTTTT.

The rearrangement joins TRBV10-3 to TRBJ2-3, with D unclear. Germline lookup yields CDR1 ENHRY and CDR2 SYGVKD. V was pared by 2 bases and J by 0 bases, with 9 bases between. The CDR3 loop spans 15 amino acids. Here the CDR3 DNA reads TGTGCCATCAGTGAGGGGCAGGAAAGCACAGATACGCAGTATTTT. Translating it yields CAISEGQESTDTQYF.